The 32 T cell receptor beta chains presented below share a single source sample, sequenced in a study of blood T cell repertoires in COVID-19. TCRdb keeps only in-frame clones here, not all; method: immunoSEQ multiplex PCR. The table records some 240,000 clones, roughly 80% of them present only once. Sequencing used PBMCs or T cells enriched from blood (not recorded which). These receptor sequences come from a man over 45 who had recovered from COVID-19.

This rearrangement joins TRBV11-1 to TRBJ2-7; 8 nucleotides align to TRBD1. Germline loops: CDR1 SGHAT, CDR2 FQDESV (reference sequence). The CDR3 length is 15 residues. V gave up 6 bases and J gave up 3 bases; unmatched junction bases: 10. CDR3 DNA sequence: TGTGCCAGCAGGGCGTTGAGGACAGGGAACTACGAGCAGTACTTC. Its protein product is CASRALRTGNYEQYF.

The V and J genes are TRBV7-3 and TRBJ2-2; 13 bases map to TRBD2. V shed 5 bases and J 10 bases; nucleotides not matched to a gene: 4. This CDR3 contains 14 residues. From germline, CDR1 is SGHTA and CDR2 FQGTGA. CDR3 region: CASSRTSGGTELFF. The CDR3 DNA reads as TGTGCCAGCAGCCGGACTAGCGGGGGAACGGAGCTGTTTTTT.

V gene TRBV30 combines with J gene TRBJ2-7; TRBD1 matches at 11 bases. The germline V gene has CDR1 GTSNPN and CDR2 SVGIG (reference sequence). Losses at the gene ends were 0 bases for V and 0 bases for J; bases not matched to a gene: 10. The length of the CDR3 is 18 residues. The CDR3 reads CAWSVWIGGTGGSYEQYF. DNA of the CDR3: TGTGCCTGGAGTGTATGGATCGGGGGGACAGGGGGCTCCTACGAGCAGTACTTC.

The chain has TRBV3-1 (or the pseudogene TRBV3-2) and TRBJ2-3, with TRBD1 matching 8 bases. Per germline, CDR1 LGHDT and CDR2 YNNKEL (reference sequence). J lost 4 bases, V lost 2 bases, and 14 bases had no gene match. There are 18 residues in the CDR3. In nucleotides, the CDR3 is TGTGCCAGCAGCCAACACCAACCGGGACAGGTAACCCCAGATACGCAGTATTTT. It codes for CASSQHQPGQVTPDTQYF.

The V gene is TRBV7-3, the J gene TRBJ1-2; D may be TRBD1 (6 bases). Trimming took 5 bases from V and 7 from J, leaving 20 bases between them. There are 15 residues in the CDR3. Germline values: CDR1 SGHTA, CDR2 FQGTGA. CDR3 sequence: CASSPSRSGHSGYTF. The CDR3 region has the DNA TGTGCCAGCAGCCCGTCTCGGTCGGGACATAGTGGCTACACCTTC.

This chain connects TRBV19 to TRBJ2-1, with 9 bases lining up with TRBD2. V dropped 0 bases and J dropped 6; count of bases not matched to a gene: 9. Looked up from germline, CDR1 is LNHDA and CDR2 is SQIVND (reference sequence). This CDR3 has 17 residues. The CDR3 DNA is TGTGCCAGTAGTATAGATCCAGCGGGGGGACCGAGCAATGAGCAGTTCTTC. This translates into CASSIDPAGGPSNEQFF.

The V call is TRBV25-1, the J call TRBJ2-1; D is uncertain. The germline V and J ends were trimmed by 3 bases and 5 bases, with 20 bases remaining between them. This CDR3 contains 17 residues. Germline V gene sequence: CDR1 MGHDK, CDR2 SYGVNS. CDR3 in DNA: TGTGCCAGCAGTGATCCCATGGTAGCACCGAGAAACAATGAGCAGTTCTTC. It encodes CASSDPMVAPRNNEQFF.

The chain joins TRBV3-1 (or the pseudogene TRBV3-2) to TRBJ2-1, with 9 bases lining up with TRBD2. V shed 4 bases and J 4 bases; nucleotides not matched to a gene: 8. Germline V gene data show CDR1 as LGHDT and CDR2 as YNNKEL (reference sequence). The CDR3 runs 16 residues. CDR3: CASSPQTSGPYNEQFF. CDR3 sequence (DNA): TGTGCCAGCAGCCCTCAAACTAGCGGGCCTTACAATGAGCAGTTCTTC.

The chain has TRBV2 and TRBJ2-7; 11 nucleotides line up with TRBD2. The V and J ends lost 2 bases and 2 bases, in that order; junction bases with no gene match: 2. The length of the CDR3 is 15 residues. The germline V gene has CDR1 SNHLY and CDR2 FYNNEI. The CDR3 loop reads CASSERGLAAYEQYF. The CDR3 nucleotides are TGTGCCAGCAGTGAAAGGGGACTAGCGGCCTACGAGCAGTACTTC.

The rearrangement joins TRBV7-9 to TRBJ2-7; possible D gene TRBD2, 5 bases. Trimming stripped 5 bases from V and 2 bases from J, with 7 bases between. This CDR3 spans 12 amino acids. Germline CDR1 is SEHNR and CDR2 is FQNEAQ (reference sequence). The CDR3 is CASSGLTYEQYF. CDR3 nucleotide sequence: TGTGCCAGCAGCGGACTGACCTACGAGCAGTACTTC.

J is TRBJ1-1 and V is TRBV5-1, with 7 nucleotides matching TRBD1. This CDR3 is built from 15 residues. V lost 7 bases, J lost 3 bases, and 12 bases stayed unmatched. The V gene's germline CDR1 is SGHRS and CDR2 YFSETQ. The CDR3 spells CASHTGETGYTEAFF. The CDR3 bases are TGCGCCAGCCATACAGGGGAGACGGGGTACACTGAAGCTTTCTTT.

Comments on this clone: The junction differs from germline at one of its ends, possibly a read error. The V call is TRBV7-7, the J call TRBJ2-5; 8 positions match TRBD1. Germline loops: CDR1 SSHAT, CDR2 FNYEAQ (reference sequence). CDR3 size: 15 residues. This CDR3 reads CASSLAAGGIETQYF. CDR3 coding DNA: TGTGCTAGCAGCTTAGCGGCAGGGGGCATCGAGACCCAGTACTTC.

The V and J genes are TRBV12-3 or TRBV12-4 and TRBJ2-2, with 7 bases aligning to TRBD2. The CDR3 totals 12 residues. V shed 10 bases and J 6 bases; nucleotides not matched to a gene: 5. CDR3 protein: CAIAGSAGELFF. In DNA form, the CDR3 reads TGTGCCATAGCGGGTTCGGCCGGGGAGCTGTTTTTT.

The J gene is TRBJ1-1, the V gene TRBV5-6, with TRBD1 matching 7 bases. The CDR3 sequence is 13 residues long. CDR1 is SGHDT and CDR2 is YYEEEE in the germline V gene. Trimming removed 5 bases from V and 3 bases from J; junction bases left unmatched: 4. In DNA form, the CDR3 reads TGTGCCAGCAGTATAGACAGGGACACTGAAGCTTTCTTT. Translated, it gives CASSIDRDTEAFF.

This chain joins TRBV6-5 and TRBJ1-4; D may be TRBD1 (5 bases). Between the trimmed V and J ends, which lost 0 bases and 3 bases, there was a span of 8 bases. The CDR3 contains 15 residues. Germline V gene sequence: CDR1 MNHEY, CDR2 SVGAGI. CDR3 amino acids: CASSYSQGSNEKLFF. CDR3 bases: TGTGCCAGCAGTTACTCGCAGGGTTCTAATGAAAAACTGTTTTTT.

In DNA, the CDR3 is TGTGCCAGTAGTATGGGACTAGCCCCCGGGGAGCTGTTTTTT. Translated, it gives CASSMGLAPGELFF. The rearrangement joins TRBV19 to TRBJ2-2; 9 bases are shared with TRBD2. CDR1 and CDR2 (germline): LNHDA, SQIVND (reference sequence). The CDR3 sequence is 14 residues long. With 3 bases clipped from V and 6 bases from J, the junction kept 2 bases outside the gene matches. The variable domain in full, with the rest retrieved from reference TRBV19 and TRBJ2-2, is DGGITQSPKYLFRKEGQNVTLSCEQNLNHDAMYWYRQDPGQGLRLIYYSQIVNDFQKGDIAEGYSVSREKKESFPLTVTSAQKNPTAFYLCASSMGLAPGELFFGEGSRLTVL.

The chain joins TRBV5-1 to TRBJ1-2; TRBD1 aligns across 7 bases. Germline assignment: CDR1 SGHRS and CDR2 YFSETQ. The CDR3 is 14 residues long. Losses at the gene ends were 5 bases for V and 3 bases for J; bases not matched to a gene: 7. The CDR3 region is CASRGTVRDYGYTF. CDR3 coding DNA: TGCGCCAGCAGGGGGACAGTGCGAGACTATGGCTACACCTTC.

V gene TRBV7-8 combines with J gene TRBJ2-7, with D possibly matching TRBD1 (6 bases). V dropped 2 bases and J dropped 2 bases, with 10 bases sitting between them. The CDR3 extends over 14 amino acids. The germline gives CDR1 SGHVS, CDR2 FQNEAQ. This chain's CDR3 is CASSLRDITYEQYF. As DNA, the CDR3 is TGTGCCAGCAGCTTAAGGGACATCACCTACGAGCAGTACTTC.

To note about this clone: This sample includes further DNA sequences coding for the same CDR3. In DNA, the CDR3 is TGTGCCAGCTCACCAAGGGACAGGGGCGAGCAGTACTTC. Its translation is CASSPRDRGEQYF. The chain couples TRBV18 to TRBJ2-7; 10 nucleotides line up with TRBD1. Germline trimming cut 2 bases from V and 6 bases from J; bases unmatched to any gene: 1. The V gene's germline CDR1 is KGHSH and CDR2 LQKENI. The CDR3 contains 13 residues.

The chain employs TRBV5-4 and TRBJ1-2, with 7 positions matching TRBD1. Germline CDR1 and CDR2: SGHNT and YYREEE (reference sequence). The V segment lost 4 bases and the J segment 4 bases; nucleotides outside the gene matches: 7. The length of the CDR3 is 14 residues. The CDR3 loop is CASSPRGGTYGYTF. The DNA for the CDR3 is TGTGCCAGCAGCCCGAGAGGGGGCACCTATGGCTACACCTTC.

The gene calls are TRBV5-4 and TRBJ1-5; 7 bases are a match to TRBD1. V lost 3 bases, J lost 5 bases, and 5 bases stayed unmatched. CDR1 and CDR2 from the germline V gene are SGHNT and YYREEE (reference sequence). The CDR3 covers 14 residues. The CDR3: CASSYDRDDQPQHF. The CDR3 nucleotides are TGTGCCAGCAGCTACGACAGGGATGATCAGCCCCAGCATTTT.

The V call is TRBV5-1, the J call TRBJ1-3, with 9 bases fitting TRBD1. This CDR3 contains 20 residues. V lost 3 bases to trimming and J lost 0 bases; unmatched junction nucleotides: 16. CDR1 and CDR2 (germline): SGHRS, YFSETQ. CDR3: CASSSYPPGQGSFSGNTIYF. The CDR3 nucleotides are TGCGCCAGCAGCTCCTACCCCCCGGGACAGGGCTCATTCTCTGGAAACACCATATATTTT.

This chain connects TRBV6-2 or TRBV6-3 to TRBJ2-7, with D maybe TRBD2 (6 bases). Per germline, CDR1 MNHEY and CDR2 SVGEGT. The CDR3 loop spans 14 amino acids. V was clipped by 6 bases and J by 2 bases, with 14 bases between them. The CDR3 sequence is CASSDSTGAYEQYF. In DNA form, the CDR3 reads TGTGCCAGCAGCGATTCCACGGGGGCCTACGAGCAGTACTTC.

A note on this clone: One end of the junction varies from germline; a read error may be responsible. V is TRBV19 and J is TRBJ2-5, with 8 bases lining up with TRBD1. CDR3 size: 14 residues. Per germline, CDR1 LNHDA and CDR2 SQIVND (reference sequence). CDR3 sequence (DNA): TGTGCCAGTAGTGAGGGACAGGCTGAAGAGGCCCAGTACTTC. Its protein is CASSEGQAEEAQYF.

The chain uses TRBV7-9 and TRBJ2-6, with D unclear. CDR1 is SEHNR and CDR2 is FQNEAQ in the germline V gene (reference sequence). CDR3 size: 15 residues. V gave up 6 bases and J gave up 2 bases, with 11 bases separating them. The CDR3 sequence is CASSTDKTGANVLTF. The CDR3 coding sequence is TGTGCCAGCAGTACAGACAAGACTGGGGCCAACGTCCTGACTTTC.

The CDR3 here is CASSPTRQAISIYTF. Written as DNA, the CDR3 is TGTGCCAGCAGCCCGACGAGACAGGCAATATCCATCTACACCTTC. The rearrangement links TRBV7-8 to TRBJ1-2, with D perhaps TRBD1 (6 bases). Germline assignment: CDR1 SGHVS and CDR2 FQNEAQ. The CDR3 totals 15 residues. Trimming took 5 bases from V and 10 from J, leaving 23 bases between them.

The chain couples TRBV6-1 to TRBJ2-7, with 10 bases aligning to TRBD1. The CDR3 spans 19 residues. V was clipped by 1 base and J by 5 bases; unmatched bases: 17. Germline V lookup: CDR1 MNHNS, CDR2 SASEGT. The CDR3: CASSEGTGGRAGVRNEQYF. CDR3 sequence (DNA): TGTGCCAGCAGTGAAGGGACAGGGGGTAGGGCGGGAGTAAGGAACGAGCAGTACTTC.

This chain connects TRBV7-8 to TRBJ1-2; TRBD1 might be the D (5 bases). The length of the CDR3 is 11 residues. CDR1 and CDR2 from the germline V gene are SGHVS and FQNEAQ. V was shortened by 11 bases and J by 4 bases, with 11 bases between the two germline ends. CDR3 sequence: CAVPQGYGYTF. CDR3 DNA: TGTGCCGTGCCTCAGGGCTATGGCTACACCTTC.

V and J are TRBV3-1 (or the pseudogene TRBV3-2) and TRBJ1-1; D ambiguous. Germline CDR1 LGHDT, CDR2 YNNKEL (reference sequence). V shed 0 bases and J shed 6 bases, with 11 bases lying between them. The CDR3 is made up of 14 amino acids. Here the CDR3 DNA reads TGTGCCAGCAGCCAAGATCCGGGGTATCCTGAAGCTTTCTTT. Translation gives CASSQDPGYPEAFF.

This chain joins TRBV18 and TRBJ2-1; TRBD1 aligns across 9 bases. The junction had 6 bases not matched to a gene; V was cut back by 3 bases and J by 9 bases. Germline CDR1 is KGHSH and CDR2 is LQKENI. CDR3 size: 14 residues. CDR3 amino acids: CASSPEQGAREQFF. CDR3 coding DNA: TGTGCCAGCTCACCTGAACAGGGGGCGCGTGAGCAGTTCTTC.

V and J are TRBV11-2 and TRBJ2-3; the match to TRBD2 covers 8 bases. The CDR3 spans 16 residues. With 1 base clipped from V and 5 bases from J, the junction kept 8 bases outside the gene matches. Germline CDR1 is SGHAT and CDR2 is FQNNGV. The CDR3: CASSLGLAGQGDTQYF. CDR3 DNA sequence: TGTGCCAGCAGCTTAGGGCTAGCGGGCCAAGGAGATACGCAGTATTTT. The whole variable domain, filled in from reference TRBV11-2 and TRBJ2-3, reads EAGVAQSPRYKIIEKRQSVAFWCNPISGHATLYWYQQILGQGPKLLIQFQNNGVVDDSQLPKDRFSAERLKGVDSTLKIQPAKLEDSAVYLCASSLGLAGQGDTQYFGPGTRLTVL.

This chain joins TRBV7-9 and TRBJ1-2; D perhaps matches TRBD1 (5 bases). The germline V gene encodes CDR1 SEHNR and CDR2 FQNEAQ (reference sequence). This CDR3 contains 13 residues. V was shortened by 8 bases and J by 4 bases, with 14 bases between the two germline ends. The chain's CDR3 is CASALGVGYGYTF. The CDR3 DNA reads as TGTGCCAGCGCTCTAGGGGTGGGCTATGGCTACACCTTC. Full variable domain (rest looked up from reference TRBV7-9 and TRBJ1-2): DTGVSQNPRHKITKRGQNVTFRCDPISEHNRLYWYRQTLGQGPEFLTYFQNEAQLEKSRLLSDRFSAERPKGSFSTLEIQRTEQGDSAMYLCASALGVGYGYTFGSGTRLTVV.